A single sample gave rise to the 24 T cell receptor beta chains below, sequenced in a study of beta chain features in type 1 diabetes. The entirety of the isolated RNA underwent reverse transcription, so expressed TCRB transcripts were sequenced. The table came from immunoSEQ multiplex PCR; TCRdb's copy has only in-frame clones and leaves some out. The repertoire includes roughly 300,000 clones, 6.5% to 10% of them detected once, and 0.44% sits in the top ten. The sequencing sample was made of central memory CD4+ T cells from blood. The receptors were sampled from a woman under 30 in good health.

This clone has a count of ten or more. The V gene is TRBV13, the J gene TRBJ1-3; D is ambiguous. V lost 11 bases and J 0 bases, leaving 11 bases between the germline ends. Germline V gene lookup returns CDR1 PRHDT and CDR2 FYEKMQ (reference sequence). The CDR3 contains 13 residues. The CDR3: CASGPSSGNTIYF. For the CDR3, the DNA is TGTGCCTCCGGGCCGAGCTCTGGAAACACCATATATTTT.

This clone was observed at least ten times. The V and J genes are TRBV27 and TRBJ2-2; D uncertain. The germline gives CDR1 MNHEY, CDR2 SMNVEV (reference sequence). The V and J ends lost 2 bases and 0 bases respectively, with 1 base between them. The CDR3 is 13 residues long. The CDR3 here is CASSLANTGELFF. CDR3 in DNA: TGTGCCAGCAGTTTAGCGAACACCGGGGAGCTGTTTTTT.

This clone was counted a few times. The chain carries TRBV5-1 and TRBJ2-5; D is possibly TRBD1 (6 bases). CDR3 length equals 14 residues. V shed 4 bases and J shed 5 bases, with 15 bases lying between them. Germline V gene lookup returns CDR1 SGHRS and CDR2 YFSETQ. CDR3 DNA: TGCGCCAGCAGCGCCCCAGGGGCTGGGGAGACCCAGTACTTC. It codes for CASSAPGAGETQYF.

A note on this clone: Compared with germline, one end of the junction differs, possibly owing to a read error. The chain uses TRBV7-2 and TRBJ2-2, with 9 nucleotides matching TRBD2. The CDR3 extends over 14 amino acids. CDR1 is SGHTA and CDR2 is FQGNSA in the germline V gene. The CDR3 DNA is TGTGCCAGCAGCGTAGCGGGAGCAACCGGGGAGCTGTTTTTT. It encodes CASSVAGATGELFF.

This clone has a count of ten or more. The chain joins TRBV28 to TRBJ2-5; no definite D call. The CDR3 has 12 amino acids. The germline gives CDR1 MDHEN, CDR2 SYDVKM. Trimming cost V 2 bases and J 5 bases, with 6 bases left between them. CDR3 nucleotides: TGTGCCAGCAGTTTAAATGCGGAGACCCAGTACTTC. It specifies CASSLNAETQYF.

This clone was observed a handful of times. V and J are TRBV18 and TRBJ2-3; D is unresolved. Trimming stripped 5 bases from V and 1 base from J, with 4 bases between. From germline, CDR1 is KGHSH and CDR2 LQKENI. CDR3 length: 12 amino acids. The CDR3 loop reads CASSIGTDTQYF. DNA of the CDR3: TGTGCCAGCTCAATCGGCACAGATACGCAGTATTTT.

There are many counts of this clone. In DNA, the CDR3 is TGTGCCAGCACGGGACTAGCGGGAGGCAATGAGCAGTTCTTC. Amino acids: CASTGLAGGNEQFF. V gene TRBV2 combines with J gene TRBJ2-1; 15 nucleotides agree with TRBD2. The CDR3 has 14 amino acids. CDR1 SNHLY and CDR2 FYNNEI come from the germline V gene. The ends lost 7 bases at V and 6 bases at J; junction bases unmatched: 1.

The CDR3 bases are TGTGCCAGCAGCGTCGCTAGGGTTAGCACAGATACGCAGTATTTT. This sequence encodes CASSVARVSTDTQYF. The genes are TRBV7-2 and TRBJ2-3; D gene ambiguous. The CDR3 totals 15 residues. The germline CDR1 and CDR2 sequences are SGHTA and FQGNSA. The V end was cut by 5 bases, the J end by 0 bases, with 12 bases between.

The chain carries TRBV11-2 and TRBJ2-2; 7 nucleotides line up with TRBD1. Trimming removed 2 bases from V and 6 bases from J; junction bases left unmatched: 0. Germline V CDR1 and CDR2: SGHAT, FQNNGV. The length of the CDR3 is 13 residues. CDR3 DNA: TGTGCCAGCAGCTTACAGGGGGCCGGGGAGCTGTTTTTT. Amino acid sequence: CASSLQGAGELFF.

This chain uses TRBV4-2 with TRBJ2-1; 8 bases map to TRBD2. Germline values: CDR1 LGHNA, CDR2 YNFKEQ. J was trimmed by 2 bases and V by 2 bases; bases with no gene match: 8. This CDR3 region has 17 residues. The CDR3 reads CASSQRGAGDPYNEQFF. CDR3 in DNA: TGTGCCAGCAGCCAAAGGGGAGCGGGAGACCCCTACAATGAGCAGTTCTTC.

This chain connects TRBV9 to TRBJ2-5; 7 bases fit TRBD1. The CDR3 spans 15 residues. Trimming removed 3 bases from V and 4 bases from J; junction bases left unmatched: 9. CDR1 is SGDLS and CDR2 is YYNGEE in the germline V gene. In DNA form, the CDR3 reads TGTGCCAGCAGCGGGACAGGTATGCCTCGAGAGACCCAGTACTTC. Translation gives CASSGTGMPRETQYF. Filled out from reference TRBV9 and TRBJ2-5, the complete variable domain reads DSGVTQTPKHLITATGQRVTLRCSPRSGDLSVYWYQQSLDQGLQFLIQYYNGEERAKGNILERFSAQQFPDLHSELNLSSLELGDSALYFCASSGTGMPRETQYFGPGTRLLVL.

This clone has just a few counts. The chain recombines TRBV6-5 with TRBJ2-7, with 8 bases identical to TRBD1. Germline V lookup: CDR1 MNHEY, CDR2 SVGAGI. The CDR3 totals 14 residues. The J segment lost 7 bases and the V segment lost 5 bases, leaving 10 bases of the junction unmatched. The DNA of the CDR3 is TGTGCCAGCAGTAGACTCGGGACAGGTGTGGAGCAGTACTTC. It is translated as CASSRLGTGVEQYF.

In this sample, this clone turned up a few times. The chain employs TRBV28 and TRBJ2-7, with no clear D. Germline V lookup: CDR1 MDHEN, CDR2 SYDVKM. This CDR3 comprises 13 residues. Deletions cut 5 bases from V and 0 bases from J, with 8 bases between. CDR3 sequence reads: CASSPQNSYEQYF. The CDR3 DNA is TGTGCCAGCAGTCCGCAAAACTCCTACGAGCAGTACTTC.

This clone was seen more than once but under ten times. J is TRBJ2-7 and V is TRBV5-4, with TRBD2 identical over 12 bases. The V gene's germline CDR1 is SGHNT and CDR2 YYREEE (reference sequence). This CDR3 contains 18 residues. Unmatched junction bases numbered 14, after V lost 4 bases and J lost 3 bases. The DNA of the CDR3 is TGTGCCAGCAGCCGGGAAGCTAGCGGGAGGGTCGAGGGCTACGAGCAGTACTTC. It is translated as CASSREASGRVEGYEQYF.

In its sample, this clone was seen a few times. The V gene is TRBV7-3, the J gene TRBJ2-5; D gene uncertain. V was cut by 2 bases and J by 1 base, with 5 bases left in between. The CDR3 covers 13 residues. The germline gives CDR1 SGHTA, CDR2 FQGTGA. The CDR3 protein is CASSLHSQETQYF. The CDR3 nucleotides are TGTGCCAGCAGCTTACACAGCCAAGAGACCCAGTACTTC.

This clone occurred a few times. This sequence joins TRBV6-6 and TRBJ2-7; 7 nucleotides agree with TRBD1. The CDR3 runs 15 residues. Trimming at V came to 0 bases and at J to 6 bases, leaving 8 bases not matched to a gene. Germline assignment: CDR1 MNHNY and CDR2 SVGAGI (reference sequence). The CDR3 DNA is TGTGCCAGCAGTTACTCGAGAACAGGGGAGCTCGAGCAGTACTTC. The encoded protein is CASSYSRTGELEQYF.

The chain combines TRBV5-1 with TRBJ2-7; 8 nucleotides align to TRBD2. J lost 3 bases, V lost 4 bases, and 9 bases had no gene match. This CDR3 is built from 15 residues. The V gene's germline CDR1 is SGHRS and CDR2 YFSETQ. CDR3 residues: CASSPTPSGSYEQYF. In DNA form, the CDR3 reads TGCGCCAGCAGCCCCACGCCCAGCGGGAGCTACGAGCAGTACTTC.

This clone showed up just a few times. The chain joins TRBV19 to TRBJ1-2, with D unclear. The CDR3 is 17 residues long. Per the germline V gene, CDR1 is LNHDA and CDR2 is SQIVND (reference sequence). Trimming left V 7 bases short and J 2 bases short, with 23 bases between. The DNA of the CDR3 is TGTGCCAGTACCAGTTGGCCCACCGGCGGGAGAAACTATGGCTACACCTTC. Translation: CASTSWPTGGRNYGYTF.

The chain joins TRBV11-1 to TRBJ2-7; 8 nucleotides agree with TRBD1. Per the germline V gene, CDR1 is SGHAT and CDR2 is FQDESV (reference sequence). The CDR3 sequence is 13 residues long. J was trimmed by 6 bases and V by 4 bases; bases with no gene match: 5. The CDR3 DNA sequence: TGTGCCAGCAGCTCGGACAGGGCAGGCGAGCAGTACTTC. Amino acids: CASSSDRAGEQYF.

The gene calls are TRBV15 and TRBJ2-5, with D perhaps TRBD1 (5 bases). Trimming took off 1 base at V and 4 bases at J, with 13 bases between the two ends. The CDR3 contains 15 residues. The V gene's germline CDR1 is LNHNV and CDR2 YYDKDF (reference sequence). The CDR3 region is CATSRGQQAGETQYF. CDR3 DNA sequence: TGTGCCACCAGCAGAGGGCAACAGGCAGGAGAGACCCAGTACTTC.

This chain joins TRBV27 and TRBJ2-7; D remains ambiguous. CDR1 and CDR2 (germline): MNHEY, SMNVEV (reference sequence). V was shortened by 1 base and J by 2 bases, with 9 bases between the two germline ends. The CDR3 is made up of 14 amino acids. The CDR3 loop reads CASSLFGFAYEQYF. CDR3 DNA: TGTGCCAGCAGTTTATTTGGCTTTGCCTACGAGCAGTACTTC.

This clone showed up many times. The chain couples TRBV18 to TRBJ2-1; 11 positions agree with TRBD2. The CDR3 runs to 15 residues. Germline lookup yields CDR1 KGHSH and CDR2 LQKENI. Germline trimming cut 2 bases from V and 5 bases from J; bases unmatched to any gene: 2. CDR3 residues: CASSPGTSGHNEQFF. CDR3 DNA: TGTGCCAGCTCACCAGGGACTAGCGGCCACAATGAGCAGTTCTTC.

The V call is TRBV5-1, the J call TRBJ2-1, with 7 bases lining up with TRBD2. The germline CDR1 and CDR2 sequences are SGHRS and YFSETQ. The CDR3 has 15 amino acids. The trim removed 4 bases at V and 5 bases at J, leaving 9 bases unmatched. This chain's CDR3 is CASSPERGFDNEQFF. In DNA, the CDR3 is TGCGCCAGCAGCCCTGAGCGGGGATTTGACAATGAGCAGTTCTTC.

This clone showed up just a few times. The V and J genes are TRBV5-4 and TRBJ1-2; unclear D gene. Germline V gives CDR1 SGHNT, CDR2 YYREEE (reference sequence). The length of the CDR3 is 14 residues. With 4 bases removed from V and 4 bases from J, the gap between germline ends came to 14 bases. CDR3: CASSRRELAYGYTF. CDR3 bases: TGTGCCAGCAGCCGACGGGAGCTGGCCTATGGCTACACCTTC.